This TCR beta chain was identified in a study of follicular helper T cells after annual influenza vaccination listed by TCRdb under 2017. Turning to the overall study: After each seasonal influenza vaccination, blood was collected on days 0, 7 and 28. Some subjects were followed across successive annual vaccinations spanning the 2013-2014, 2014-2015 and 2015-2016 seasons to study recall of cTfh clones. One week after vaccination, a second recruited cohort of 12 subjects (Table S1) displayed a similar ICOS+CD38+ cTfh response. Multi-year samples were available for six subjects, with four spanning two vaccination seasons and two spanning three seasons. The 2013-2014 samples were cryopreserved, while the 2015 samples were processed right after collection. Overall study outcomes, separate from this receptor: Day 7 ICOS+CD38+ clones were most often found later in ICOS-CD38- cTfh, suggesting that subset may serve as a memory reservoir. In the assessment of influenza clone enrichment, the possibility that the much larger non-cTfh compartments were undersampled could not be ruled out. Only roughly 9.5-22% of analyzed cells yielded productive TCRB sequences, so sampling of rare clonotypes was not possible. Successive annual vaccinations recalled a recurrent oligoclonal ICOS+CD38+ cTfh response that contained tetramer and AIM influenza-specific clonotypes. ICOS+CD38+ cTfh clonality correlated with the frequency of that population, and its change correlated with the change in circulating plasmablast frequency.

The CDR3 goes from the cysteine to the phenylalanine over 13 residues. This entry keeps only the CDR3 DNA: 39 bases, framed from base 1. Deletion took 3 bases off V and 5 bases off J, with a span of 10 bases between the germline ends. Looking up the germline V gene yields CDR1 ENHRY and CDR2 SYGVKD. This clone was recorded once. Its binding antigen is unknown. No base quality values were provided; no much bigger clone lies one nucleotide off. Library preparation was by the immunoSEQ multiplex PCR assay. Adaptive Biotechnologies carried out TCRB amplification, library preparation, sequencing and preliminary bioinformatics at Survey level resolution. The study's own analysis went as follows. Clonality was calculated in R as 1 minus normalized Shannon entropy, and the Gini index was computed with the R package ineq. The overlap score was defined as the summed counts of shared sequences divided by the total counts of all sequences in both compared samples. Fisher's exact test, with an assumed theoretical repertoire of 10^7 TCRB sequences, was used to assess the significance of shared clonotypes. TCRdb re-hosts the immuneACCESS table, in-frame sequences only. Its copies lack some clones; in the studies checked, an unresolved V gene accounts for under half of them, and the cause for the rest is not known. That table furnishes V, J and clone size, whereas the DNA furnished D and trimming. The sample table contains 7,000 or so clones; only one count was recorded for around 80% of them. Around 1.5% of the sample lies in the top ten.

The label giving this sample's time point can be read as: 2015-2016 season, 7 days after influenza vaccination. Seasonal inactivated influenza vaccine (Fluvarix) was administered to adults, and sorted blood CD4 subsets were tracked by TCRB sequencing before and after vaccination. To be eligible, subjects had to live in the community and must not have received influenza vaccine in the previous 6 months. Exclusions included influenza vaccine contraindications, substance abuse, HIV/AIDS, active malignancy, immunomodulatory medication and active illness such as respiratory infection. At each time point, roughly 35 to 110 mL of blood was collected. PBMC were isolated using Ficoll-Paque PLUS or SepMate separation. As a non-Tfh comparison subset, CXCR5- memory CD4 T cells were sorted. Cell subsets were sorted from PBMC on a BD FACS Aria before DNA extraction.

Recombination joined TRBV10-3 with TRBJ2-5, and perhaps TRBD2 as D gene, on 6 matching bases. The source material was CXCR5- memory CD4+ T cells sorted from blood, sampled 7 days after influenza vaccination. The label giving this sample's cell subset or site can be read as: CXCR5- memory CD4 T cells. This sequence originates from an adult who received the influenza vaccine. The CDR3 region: CAISDGGRETQYF. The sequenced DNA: TGTGCCATCAGTGACGGGGGACGGGAGACCCAGTACTTC.